The entry below describes one T cell receptor beta chain. This clonotype was observed at least ten times. Its antigen specificity is not known. Base quality data are lacking; no much larger clone is found one base away. The TCR beta CDR3 regions were amplified from RNA transcripts. For the first round of RT-PCR on the TCR CDR3, the HTBI primer set was used together with the Qiagen OneStep RT-PCR kit. The libraries were constructed in a second round of multiplex PCR and then size-selected and purified. Sequencing of the libraries was done on an Illumina HiSeq2000 using paired-end 100 bp reads. The paper's processing steps were these. SOAPnuke was used to process the raw data, removing reads that contained adapters or uncalled bases, had a mean Phred below 15, or lacked an exact match to the constant primer or identifier. COPE v1.2.5 was used to merge the high-quality paired reads, and each unique nucleotide sequence was defined as a clonotype. MiTCR v1.1 was used to align clonotypes to the IMGT TRBV, TRBD and TRBJ reference segments. The analysis was restricted to V-J combinations with a frequency above 0.0001, which together covered 99.2% of the repertoires. The TCS score was defined as the ratio of F50 (clonal expansion) to E x V (chaos), calculated using BLOSUM62-based TCRdist between CDR3 peptides within each V-J. Welch's t-statistics and random forest reduced around 520 V-J features to some 14, which were used in a naive Bayes classifier (R e1071). TCRdb's own reprocessing of the public reads used fastp at Q25 and MiXCR and kept productive beta chains. For every CDR3 protein sequence, its rows merge into one entry that carries the most common genes and DNA. The authors' filters were not applied to this entry. The sample data list some 570,000 distinct CDR3 sequences, and over 12% of these were observed just once. The ten largest account for around 7% of the sample.

The junction shows trimming of 3 bases on V and 7 bases on J, plus 15 bases between the germline ends. There are 14 amino acids in the CDR3, from cysteine to phenylalanine inclusive. The retained sequence is limited to the CDR3, 42 bases, with the frame set at the first base. Moderately to severely active disease, a Clinical Activity Score of at least 3, a NOSPECS grade of at least 4, and a duration under 3 months were present in ophthalmopathy patients. Any patient with an uncontrolled infection, another autoimmune disease, pregnancy or lactation was excluded. Diagnoses were based on clinical symptoms, serum thyroxine and TRAb, thyroid ultrasound and orbital computed tomography. PBMCs were separated from under 11 ml of fresh peripheral blood using Ficoll-Paque density gradient centrifugation. Total RNA was extracted with Trizol reagent, and quality was checked on an Agilent 2100 Bioanalyzer. The sample comes from a study of T cells in Graves' hyperthyroidism and ophthalmopathy (dated by TCRdb to 2018 to 2020). Background on the whole study: Peripheral blood was collected at initial diagnosis, before any treatment. An independent validation cohort of around 19 hyperthyroidism patients and more than 15 patients who later progressed to ophthalmopathy tested prospective prediction of ophthalmopathy. The 100 or so discovery patients were randomly split 7:3 into training and test sets. Once sampling was done, hyperthyroidism patients were given methimazole at a starting dose of 30 mg daily, whereas ophthalmopathy patients were given high-dose intravenous methylprednisolone. The paper describes TCR Vbeta CDR3 sequencing of around 140 peripheral blood samples, made up of 40 to 45 ophthalmopathy patients, roughly 75 hyperthyroidism patients and roughly 17 progressor patients. To identify TCR V-J signatures that set the groups apart, the researchers used a discovery cohort of roughly 100 patients, made up of about 44 with Graves' ophthalmopathy and 57 with stable Graves' hyperthyroidism. The study also compared thyroid tissue and blood T-cell repertoires from several Graves' hyperthyroidism patients.

Results the study describes overall, beyond this receptor: Sample size was not statistically predetermined, and investigators were not blinded to group allocation. In validation, the model predicted progression to ophthalmopathy with roughly 66% sensitivity and about 73% specificity, a median of about 6.7 months before onset. A 13 V-J signature model separated ophthalmopathy from stable hyperthyroidism, with approximately 86% sensitivity and about 81% specificity in cross-validation and 80%/75% in testing. Most expanded thyroid clonotypes (frequency above 0.001) were also found in blood, which suggests that blood repertoires may mirror thyroid immune responses.

This TCR was sampled from a woman between 18 and 29 years old with Graves' ophthalmopathy. The sample comprised blood. The chain is made from TRBV12-3 or TRBV12-4 and TRBJ1-1, with no confidently assigned D gene. The encoded CDR3 is CASSFFHSSFEAFF. The base sequence is TGTGCCAGCAGTTTTTTTCACAGTTCCTTTGAAGCTTTCTTT.